Shown below are 31 T cell receptor beta chains from a single sample sequenced in a study of cytomegalovirus exposure and HLA in healthy donors. It was with 60 Vbeta and 13 Jbeta primers that the PCR ran. TCRdb's table, derived via immunoSEQ multiplex PCR, lists solely in-frame clones and lacks some. This repertoire includes roughly 110,000 clones. What was sequenced was PBMCs. The receptors shown here come from a man aged 40-55 years in good health and CMV-seropositive.

The chain is built from TRBV6-9 and TRBJ2-7; TRBD2 agrees at 15 bases. Germline assignment: CDR1 MNHGY and CDR2 SVAAGI. V trimming: 6 bases; J trimming: 5 bases; junction bases outside the gene matches: 11. The CDR3 is made up of 17 amino acids. CDR3 coding DNA: TGTGCCAGCAGGGCAGCGGGGACTAGCGGGAGGAGGCACGAGCAGTACTTC. The encoded protein is CASRAAGTSGRRHEQYF.

The gene calls are TRBV29-1 and TRBJ1-2; possibly TRBD1 for D (5 bases). Deletions cut 6 bases from V and 4 bases from J, with 12 bases between. Germline V CDR1 and CDR2: SQVTM, ANQGSEA. This CDR3 has 12 amino acids. The DNA for the CDR3 is TGCAGCGTGAGGATGGGGGGCTATGGCTACACCTTC. Protein: CSVRMGGYGYTF.

CDR3 sequence reads: CASRQASGNTIYF. CDR3 DNA: TGCGCCAGCAGGCAAGCCTCTGGAAACACCATATATTTT. The V gene is TRBV5-1, the J gene TRBJ1-3, with no clear D. The V end was cut by 5 bases, the J end by 0 bases, with 6 bases between. This CDR3 comprises 13 residues. Per germline, CDR1 SGHRS and CDR2 YFSETQ.

The chain has TRBV11-2 and TRBJ2-1; 7 bases map to TRBD2. CDR1 SGHAT and CDR2 FQNNGV come from the germline V gene. The CDR3 runs 16 residues. V lost 5 bases and J lost 1; bases outside the gene matches: 8. The CDR3: CASSAQTSRSYNEQFF. The CDR3 nucleotides are TGTGCCAGCAGCGCCCAGACTAGCCGGTCCTACAATGAGCAGTTCTTC.

This chain joins TRBV7-6 and TRBJ2-1, with a tentative D call TRBD2 (5 bases). CDR1 and CDR2 from the germline V gene are SGHVS and FNYEAQ. The CDR3 has 15 residues. Trimming removed 0 bases at V and 8 bases at J, with 14 bases between. The DNA for the CDR3 is TGTGCCAGCAGCTTAGCGCTGTCTAGCCTATATGAGCAGTTCTTC. Amino acids: CASSLALSSLYEQFF.

The chain is built from TRBV19 and TRBJ2-7; TRBD2 matches at 7 bases. This CDR3 has 12 amino acids. In germline, CDR1 is LNHDA, CDR2 SQIVND (reference sequence). The junction had 0 bases not matched to a gene; V was cut back by 3 bases and J by 4 bases. The CDR3 loop is CASSMGGYEQYF. The CDR3 DNA reads TGTGCCAGTAGTATGGGGGGGTACGAGCAGTACTTC.

In nucleotides, the CDR3 is TGTGCCAGCAGCTTAGGCCCGGTCAATGAGCAGTTCTTC. Its protein is CASSLGPVNEQFF. The chain is built from TRBV11-3 and TRBJ2-1; D not resolved. Between the trimmed V and J ends, which lost 1 base and 6 bases, there was a span of 7 bases. The germline CDR1 and CDR2 sequences are SGHNT and YENEEA. The CDR3 totals 13 residues.

Regarding this clone: In this CDR3 the conserved last residue, phenylalanine or tryptophan, is missing, so a read error is likely. The DNA is omitted, as the CDR3 cannot be located on it reliably, and the CDR3 follows TCRdb's listing. CDR3 residues: CASSQNRLAGETRL. The gene calls are TRBV6-1 and TRBJ2-7; the table's D gene call, TRBD2, was not cross checked with the DNA. The germline CDR1 and CDR2 sequences are MNHNS and SASEGT. The CDR3 length equals 14 residues, ends included.

This chain uses TRBV11-2 with TRBJ2-1, with D possibly matching TRBD2 (5 bases). The V gene lost 5 bases and the J gene lost 4 bases, with 15 bases spanning the gap. CDR3 length equals 15 residues. Looked up from germline, CDR1 is SGHAT and CDR2 is FQNNGV. The CDR3 DNA reads as TGTGCCAGCAGCCTTAGCGAGGGCCGTTACAATGAGCAGTTCTTC. Translated: CASSLSEGRYNEQFF.

The V gene is TRBV19, the J gene TRBJ2-7, with no clear D. Germline V CDR1 and CDR2: LNHDA, SQIVND (reference sequence). The V gene lost 5 bases and the J gene lost 0 bases, with 11 bases spanning the gap. This CDR3 contains 14 residues. Here the CDR3 reads CASSLTPSSYEQYF. DNA of the CDR3: TGTGCCAGTAGTCTTACGCCCAGCTCCTACGAGCAGTACTTC.

This chain uses TRBV28 with TRBJ2-4, with TRBD2 identical over 11 bases. This CDR3 comprises 16 residues. Germline V gives CDR1 MDHEN, CDR2 SYDVKM. The V and J ends lost 4 bases and 4 bases, in that order; junction bases with no gene match: 6. This CDR3 reads CASSSPGLAAKNIQYF. The CDR3 DNA reads TGTGCCAGCAGTTCCCCGGGACTAGCGGCGAAAAACATTCAGTACTTC.

J is TRBJ1-5 and V is TRBV4-3; D gene ambiguous. This CDR3 has 13 residues. Trimming shortened V by 0 bases and J by 4 bases, and 4 bases separated the two germline ends. Per germline, CDR1 LGHNA and CDR2 YSLEER. CDR3 DNA: TGCGCCAGCAGCCAAGACACTAATCAGCCCCAGCATTTT. Its translation is CASSQDTNQPQHF.

The chain carries TRBV7-6 and TRBJ2-7; D might be TRBD2 (6 bases). Germline CDR1 SGHVS, CDR2 FNYEAQ. The CDR3 is made up of 15 amino acids. Trimming cost V 5 bases and J 1 base, with 15 bases left between them. This chain's CDR3 is CASSPRDFPSYEQYF. The DNA of the CDR3 is TGTGCCAGCAGCCCCCGGGACTTTCCTTCCTACGAGCAGTACTTC.

V gene TRBV15 combines with J gene TRBJ2-2; D is ambiguous. CDR3 size: 19 residues. V was clipped by 1 base and J by 1 base, with 19 bases between them. The germline V gene has CDR1 LNHNV and CDR2 YYDKDF (reference sequence). The CDR3, as DNA: TGTGCCACCAGCAGAGTTTTGGGCCTGGCGCAAGGGAACACCGGGGAGCTGTTTTTT. It translates to CATSRVLGLAQGNTGELFF.

The rearrangement links TRBV7-3 to TRBJ2-2, with D possibly TRBD2 on 5 matching bases. Germline V gene sequence: CDR1 SGHTA, CDR2 FQGTGA. Trimming pared 5 bases from V and 1 base from J, leaving 8 bases between. The CDR3 is made up of 14 amino acids. The CDR3 here is CASSTLVNTGELFF. The CDR3 DNA sequence: TGTGCCAGCAGCACACTAGTGAACACCGGGGAGCTGTTTTTT.

This chain links TRBV4-2 with TRBJ2-3; 7 nucleotides agree with TRBD2. Trimming took 1 base from V and 4 from J; bases not matched to a gene: 14. The CDR3 is made up of 18 amino acids. Germline-derived CDR1 and CDR2 are LGHNA and YNFKEQ. The CDR3 region has the DNA TGTGCCAGCAGCCAAGGGTTGGGGATTGGCGGGAGCGCAGATACGCAGTATTTT. This encodes CASSQGLGIGGSADTQYF.

The genes are TRBV6-5 and TRBJ2-7; D is undetermined. Germline V CDR1 and CDR2: MNHEY, SVGAGI. The V end lost 5 bases, the J end lost 2 bases, and 16 bases lay between the germline ends. The CDR3 consists of 15 residues. CDR3 DNA sequence: TGTGCCAGCAGTCCTATCGCGGCAGACCCCTACGAGCAGTACTTC. The encoded protein is CASSPIAADPYEQYF.

The chain carries TRBV15 and TRBJ2-3; no clear D gene. The V gene's germline CDR1 is LNHNV and CDR2 YYDKDF (reference sequence). With 6 bases removed from V and 0 bases from J, the gap between germline ends came to 10 bases. The CDR3 contains 14 residues. CDR3 region: CATRLASSTDTQYF. In DNA form, the CDR3 reads TGTGCCACCAGGTTAGCTTCGAGCACAGATACGCAGTATTTT. The full variable domain, rest sourced from reference TRBV15 and TRBJ2-3, is DAMVIQNPRYQVTQFGKPVTLSCSQTLNHNVMYWYQQKSSQAPKLLFHYYDKDFNNEADTPDNFQSRRPNTSFCFLDIRSPGLGDTAMYLCATRLASSTDTQYFGPGTRLTVL.

The J gene is TRBJ1-2, the V gene TRBV9; TRBD1 matches at 9 bases. CDR1 is SGDLS and CDR2 is YYNGEE in the germline V gene. Trimming cost V 0 bases and J 3 bases; bases outside gene matches: 24. The CDR3 has 22 amino acids. CDR3 sequence (DNA): TGTGCCAGCAGCGTAGCTGAGATAGGGGTACCCCTACGGACAGGGGTTTACTATGGCTACACCTTC. Its protein is CASSVAEIGVPLRTGVYYGYTF.

The chain has TRBV6-6 and TRBJ2-3, with D possibly TRBD2 on 7 matching bases. Between the trimmed V and J ends, which lost 4 bases and 14 bases, there was a span of 13 bases. The length of the CDR3 is 11 residues. Germline CDR1 reads MNHNY; CDR2 reads SVGAGI (reference sequence). CDR3 nucleotide sequence: TGTGCCAGCAGTTTGGGGGGGGCAAGGTATTTT. It codes for CASSLGGARYF.

The V and J genes are TRBV4-1 and TRBJ2-7; 10 nucleotides agree with TRBD1. Germline-derived CDR1 and CDR2 are MGHRA and YSYEKL. V dropped 0 bases and J dropped 1; count of bases not matched to a gene: 9. The CDR3 is made up of 18 amino acids. CDR3 in DNA: TGCGCCAGCAGCCAAGATAGGGTCTGGGGACAGGGGTCCTACGAGCAGTACTTC. It codes for CASSQDRVWGQGSYEQYF.

V usage is TRBV27 and J usage is TRBJ2-7, with D possibly TRBD1 on 5 matching bases. There are 14 residues in the CDR3. With 6 bases removed from V and 1 base from J, the gap between germline ends came to 13 bases. CDR1 MNHEY and CDR2 SMNVEV come from the germline V gene (reference sequence). The DNA for the CDR3 is TGTGCCAGCAGACGGAACAGGCAGTCCTACGAGCAGTACTTC. Its protein product is CASRRNRQSYEQYF.

The V and J genes are TRBV5-1 and TRBJ2-7, with 10 bases matching TRBD1. Germline values: CDR1 SGHRS, CDR2 YFSETQ. V shed 0 bases and J 3 bases; nucleotides not matched to a gene: 6. CDR3 length equals 16 residues. The CDR3 DNA follows: TGCGCCAGCAGCTTGGCGGGGACAGGGGTGGGCTACGAGCAGTACTTC. As protein: CASSLAGTGVGYEQYF.

This chain uses TRBV28 with TRBJ1-5; D call uncertain. The CDR3 contains 15 residues. The germline V and J ends were trimmed by 6 bases and 1 base, with 13 bases remaining between them. Germline CDR1 is MDHEN and CDR2 is SYDVKM. CDR3 nucleotide sequence: TGTGCCAGCAGACCCTTTCTCGGGAGCAATCAGCCCCAGCATTTT. Translating gives CASRPFLGSNQPQHF.

The rearrangement links TRBV29-1 to TRBJ2-3; 8 nucleotides match TRBD1. The CDR3 is 13 residues long. The ends lost 4 bases at V and 1 base at J; junction bases unmatched: 1. CDR1 and CDR2 from the germline V gene are SQVTM and ANQGSEA. CDR3 bases: TGCAGCGTTGGACAGGGGCGCACAGATACGCAGTATTTT. It specifies CSVGQGRTDTQYF.

V and J are TRBV6-4 and TRBJ2-4; TRBD1 might be the D (5 bases). This CDR3 comprises 17 residues. The germline V and J ends were trimmed by 3 bases and 0 bases, with 15 bases remaining between them. Germline loops: CDR1 MRHNA, CDR2 SNTAGT. CDR3 sequence: CASSETVDILAKNIQYF. For the CDR3, the DNA is TGTGCCAGCAGTGAGACGGTGGACATCCTAGCCAAAAACATTCAGTACTTC.

The chain combines TRBV11-3 with TRBJ1-1; D may be TRBD1 (6 bases). CDR3 length: 13 residues. V was clipped by 6 bases and J by 1 base, with 9 bases between them. The V gene's germline CDR1 is SGHNT and CDR2 YENEEA. Written as DNA, the CDR3 is TGTGCCAGCAGTAAACAGGGGAACACTGAAGCTTTCTTT. Residues: CASSKQGNTEAFF.

This chain joins TRBV5-1 and TRBJ2-1; D not certain. Per the germline V gene, CDR1 is SGHRS and CDR2 is YFSETQ. The CDR3 length is 16 residues. V shed 0 bases and J shed 0 bases, with 10 bases lying between them. DNA of the CDR3: TGCGCCAGCAGCTTGGATCCATTGAGCTCCTACAATGAGCAGTTCTTC. It specifies CASSLDPLSSYNEQFF.

This chain links TRBV28 with TRBJ1-2; TRBD1 matches 8 bases. Per the germline V gene, CDR1 is MDHEN and CDR2 is SYDVKM. V shed 8 bases, J shed 6 bases, and the junction held 5 bases outside the gene matches. This CDR3 has 12 residues. The CDR3 reads CASGPGQDGYTF. The CDR3 DNA reads as TGTGCCAGCGGGCCGGGACAGGATGGCTACACCTTC.

J is TRBJ2-2 and V is TRBV14, with D tentatively TRBD1 (7 bases). CDR1 is SGHDN and CDR2 is FVKESK in the germline V gene. The ends were cut back, 0 bases at V and 2 bases at J, with 10 bases in the middle. CDR3 length: 16 amino acids. The CDR3 nucleotides read TGTGCCAGCAGCCAAGAGACAGGGACTAACACCGGGGAGCTGTTTTTT. As protein: CASSQETGTNTGELFF.

V is TRBV6-1 and J is TRBJ2-1, with 12 bases matching TRBD2. V dropped 2 bases and J dropped 8; count of bases not matched to a gene: 7. This CDR3 is 16 amino acids long. CDR1 MNHNS and CDR2 SASEGT come from the germline V gene. The DNA for the CDR3 is TGTGCCAGCAGTGAATCGGCTAGCGGGAGGGCCTATGAGCAGTTCTTC. It translates to CASSESASGRAYEQFF.